This T cell receptor (beta chain) came from a study of cytomegalovirus exposure and HLA in healthy donors. For the study at large: Roughly 86 million unique TCRs from HLA-typed donors made up an early data release.

Study conclusions and caveats: Most subjects had HLA-A and HLA-B alleles reportedly predicted accurately by TCR beta sequences.

60 Vbeta and 13 Jbeta primers were used in PCR. Clones were sequenced by immunoSEQ multiplex PCR, and TCRdb holds only the in-frame ones, with some missing. The profile shows about 170,000 clones, 85% of them singletons. Only one count was recorded for this clone. Its antigen is still unknown. Germline CDR1 is SGHRS and CDR2 is YFSETQ. The CDR3 has 15 residues. With 4 bases removed from V and 1 base from J, the gap between germline ends came to 14 bases. This TCR came from a boy younger than 10 in good health and CMV-seronegative. The sequenced sample was PBMCs. The chain is built from TRBV5-1 and TRBJ1-1; perhaps TRBD1 as D (5 bases). CDR3 DNA: TGCGCCAGCAGCCTTCCGGGGGGAGGGAACACTGAAGCTTTCTTT. Its translation: CASSLPGGGNTEAFF.